Following are 18 T cell receptor beta chains from one sample sequenced in a study of blood T cells in healthy people across ages (dated by TCRdb to the mid-2010s). The method behind the library was 5' RACE. Reads for this sample came from an Illumina HiSeq 2500. A second PCR of about 6 to 11 cycles was performed with a sample-barcoded 5' primer and a J-beta primer mix. TCRdb itself trimmed the public reads at Q25 with fastp, ran MiXCR and retained productive beta chains. Rows merge per CDR3 protein into single entries with the most common DNA and genes. This sample lists over a million distinct CDR3 sequences; around 42% were detected once. The ten largest make up 7.9% of the sample. Material: blood. The receptor set was obtained from a woman in her late teens or twenties in good health.

V and J are TRBV30 and TRBJ1-1; tentative D call: TRBD1 (6 bases). The germline V and J ends were trimmed by 6 bases and 1 base, with 12 bases remaining between them. CDR1 is GTSNPN and CDR2 is SVGIG in the germline V gene (reference sequence). The CDR3 runs 13 residues. CDR3 coding DNA: TGTGCCTGCATACAGACAGGGAACACTGAAGCTTTCTTT. Translation: CACIQTGNTEAFF.

V is TRBV18 and J is TRBJ2-5; 9 positions agree with TRBD2. V dropped 3 bases and J dropped 11; count of bases not matched to a gene: 13. Germline CDR1 is KGHSH and CDR2 is LQKENI. The CDR3 runs 15 residues. The CDR3 loop is CASSPGSGGLNEQYF. The CDR3 DNA reads TGTGCCAGCTCACCTGGTAGCGGGGGTCTAAATGAGCAGTACTTC.

This chain joins TRBV6-6 and TRBJ1-1; tentative D call: TRBD1 (5 bases). Germline-derived CDR1 and CDR2 are MNHNY and SVGAGI (reference sequence). V was cut by 7 bases and J by 8 bases, with 14 bases left in between. The length of the CDR3 is 12 residues. CDR3 bases: TGTGCCAGCACCGACGACAGCCTCGAAGCTTTCTTT. Translated: CASTDDSLEAFF.

The chain employs TRBV25-1 and TRBJ1-1; possible D gene TRBD1, 5 bases. The V gene's germline CDR1 is MGHDK and CDR2 SYGVNS. V shed 3 bases and J shed 11 bases, with 19 bases lying between them. This CDR3 is 14 amino acids long. This chain's CDR3 is CASSERGTGPGAFF. The CDR3 coding sequence is TGTGCCAGCAGTGAGAGGGGAACAGGACCTGGGGCTTTCTTT. Using reference TRBV25-1 and TRBJ1-1 for the parts outside the CDR3, the full variable domain is EADIYQTPRYLVIGTGKKITLECSQTMGHDKMYWYQQDPGMELHLIHYSYGVNSTEKGDLSSESTVSRIRTEHFPLTLESARPSHTSQYLCASSERGTGPGAFFGQGTRLTVV.

This chain uses TRBV20-1 with TRBJ2-3, with D perhaps matching TRBD2 (6 bases). The CDR3 extends over 14 amino acids. Germline CDR1 DFQATT, CDR2 SNEGSKA (reference sequence). V was cut by 1 base and J by 2 bases, with 10 bases left in between. CDR3 in DNA: TGCAGTGCTAGAGTTGCTAGCGACACAGATACGCAGTATTTT. The encoded protein is CSARVASDTDTQYF.

The rearrangement joins TRBV10-3 to TRBJ2-3; 7 nucleotides line up with TRBD2. With V trimmed by 2 bases and J by 5 bases, 4 bases remained unmatched. In germline, CDR1 is ENHRY, CDR2 SYGVKD. The CDR3 contains 14 residues. CDR3 amino acids: CAISEREVGDTQYF. The CDR3 nucleotides read TGTGCCATCAGTGAGCGGGAGGTCGGAGATACGCAGTATTTT.

J is TRBJ2-1 and V is TRBV28, with 12 bases lining up with TRBD2. This CDR3 spans 16 amino acids. Germline CDR1 MDHEN, CDR2 SYDVKM. The V and J ends lost 6 bases and 10 bases, in that order; junction bases with no gene match: 13. CDR3 protein: CASRVTSGGFYHEQFF. CDR3 in DNA: TGTGCCAGCAGGGTCACTAGCGGGGGGTTTTACCACGAGCAGTTCTTC.

This clonotype was counted a few times. The chain joins TRBV20-1 to TRBJ1-1, with a weak D call TRBD1 (5 bases). The germline gives CDR1 DFQATT, CDR2 SNEGSKA (reference sequence). The CDR3 covers 17 residues. V gave up 0 bases and J gave up 1 base, with 18 bases separating them. The CDR3 coding sequence is TGCAGTGCTAGAGATGGGGGTGCGGGCGGGTGGAACACTGAAGCTTTCTTT. This encodes CSARDGGAGGWNTEAFF.

The chain combines TRBV20-1 with TRBJ2-7, with a weak D call TRBD2 (5 bases). The germline V gene has CDR1 DFQATT and CDR2 SNEGSKA (reference sequence). The V end lost 0 bases, the J end lost 7 bases, and 22 bases lay between the germline ends. The CDR3 loop spans 16 amino acids. CDR3 protein: CSAREMGRVPRGEQYF. The CDR3 DNA follows: TGCAGTGCTAGAGAGATGGGAAGGGTACCCCGAGGGGAGCAGTACTTC.

The sample holds a few counts of this clonotype. The chain couples TRBV20-1 to TRBJ1-2; D may be TRBD1 (5 bases). Per the germline V gene, CDR1 is DFQATT and CDR2 is SNEGSKA (reference sequence). The CDR3 runs to 13 residues. Trimming stripped 6 bases from V and 4 bases from J, with 15 bases between. The CDR3 DNA reads TGCAGTGCCAGCCCAGGGTTCGGCTATGGCTACACCTTC. This gives the protein CSASPGFGYGYTF.

V gene TRBV5-1 combines with J gene TRBJ2-7; no definite D call. Germline assignment: CDR1 SGHRS and CDR2 YFSETQ. The CDR3 has 15 residues. Trimming removed 0 bases from V and 2 bases from J, with 12 bases in between. CDR3 in amino acids: CASSLDSPSPYEQYF. The CDR3 region has the DNA TGCGCCAGCAGCTTGGATTCCCCTTCTCCCTACGAGCAGTACTTC.

The rearrangement joins TRBV6-4 to TRBJ2-1; either TRBD1 or TRBD2 may fit D (5 bases each). From germline, CDR1 is MRHNA and CDR2 SNTAGT. The CDR3 is 15 amino acids. The V gene lost 4 bases and the J gene lost 0 bases, with 10 bases spanning the gap. Here the CDR3 DNA reads TGTGCCAGCAGTGCACAGAGGGGCTCCTACAATGAGCAGTTCTTC. Protein sequence: CASSAQRGSYNEQFF.

V and J are TRBV20-1 and TRBJ2-3; D possibly uses TRBD1 or TRBD2 (5 bases each). CDR1 is DFQATT, CDR2 SNEGSKA, per germline (reference sequence). CDR3 length: 14 amino acids. V lost 1 base to trimming and J lost 0 bases, with 8 bases between them. CDR3: CSARVGGSTDTQYF. For the CDR3, the DNA is TGCAGTGCTAGAGTTGGGGGAAGCACAGATACGCAGTATTTT.

V is TRBV5-1 and J is TRBJ1-2; 7 nucleotides match TRBD1. The CDR3 consists of 15 residues. CDR1 and CDR2 from the germline V gene are SGHRS and YFSETQ. V shed 0 bases and J 4 bases; nucleotides not matched to a gene: 6. The CDR3 DNA reads as TGCGCCAGCAGCTTGGGCGACAGGGCCCTCTATGGCTACACCTTC. Amino acid sequence: CASSLGDRALYGYTF.

V and J are TRBV12-3 or TRBV12-4 and TRBJ1-4; D not resolved. This CDR3 is built from 13 residues. V was shortened by 3 bases and J by 7 bases, with 9 bases between the two germline ends. The CDR3 is CASSFAGAEKLFF. The CDR3 DNA reads TGTGCCAGCAGTTTCGCAGGAGCTGAAAAACTGTTTTTT.

In this sample, this clonotype turned up a few times. The rearrangement uses TRBV28 and TRBJ2-2, with D perhaps being TRBD1 or TRBD2 (5 bases each). There are 19 residues in the CDR3. Germline V gene lookup returns CDR1 MDHEN and CDR2 SYDVKM. Trimming took 1 base from V and 1 from J, leaving 19 bases between them. The CDR3 DNA sequence: TGTGCCAGCAGTTTATCCTCCGTGGGTGGGGGAGTGAACACCGGGGAGCTGTTTTTT. It yields the protein CASSLSSVGGGVNTGELFF.

The chain couples TRBV7-9 to TRBJ2-5; the D call may be TRBD1 or TRBD2 (6 bases each). This CDR3 region has 13 residues. Germline V gene sequence: CDR1 SEHNR, CDR2 FQNEAQ (reference sequence). Trimming pared 4 bases from V and 1 base from J, leaving 7 bases between. CDR3 bases: TGTGCCAGCAGCTGGGGGGCCCAAGAGACCCAGTACTTC. Protein product: CASSWGAQETQYF.

The J gene is TRBJ2-7, the V gene TRBV7-8, with 7 bases matching TRBD2. J gave up 1 base and V 1 base, and 4 bases lay outside the gene matches. This CDR3 comprises 15 residues. The germline V gene encodes CDR1 SGHVS and CDR2 FQNEAQ. This CDR3 is CASSLGAGESYEQYF. CDR3 in DNA: TGTGCCAGCAGCTTAGGCGCGGGAGAATCCTACGAGCAGTACTTC.